Listed below are T cell receptor beta chains from one sample, sequenced in a study of cytomegalovirus exposure and HLA in healthy donors. TCRdb's table, derived via immunoSEQ multiplex PCR, lists solely in-frame clones and lacks some. In the table there are some 62,000 clones, approximately 89% of which are singletons. Material for sequencing was PBMCs. These receptor sequences come from a man aged 18 to 35 in good health and CMV-seronegative. Each CDR3 is given with its conserved first and last residue. D genes are given only for firm matches. Expanded clones are given a class, and other clones once, few, many or no size at all.

abundance: NA
j_gene: TRBJ1-1
d_gene: NA
v_gene: TRBV6-5
CDR3aa: CASTGTLNTEAFF
CDR3nt: TGTGCCAGCACTGGGACTCTGAACACTGAAGCTTTCTTT

abundance: once
j_gene: TRBJ2-5
d_gene: NA
v_gene: TRBV10-1
CDR3aa: CASSDAGETQYF
CDR3nt: TGCGCCAGCAGTGATGCCGGAGAGACCCAGTACTTC

abundance: NA
j_gene: TRBJ1-1
d_gene: NA
v_gene: TRBV13
CDR3aa: CASSWGDGGLNTEAFF
CDR3nt: TGTGCCAGCAGCTGGGGGGACGGGGGGTTGAACACTGAAGCTTTCTTT

abundance: NA
j_gene: TRBJ2-3
d_gene: NA
v_gene: TRBV18
CDR3aa: CASSLQGSTDTQYF
CDR3nt: TGTGCCAGCTCACTTCAGGGGTCCACAGATACGCAGTATTTT

abundance: NA
j_gene: TRBJ1-2
d_gene: TRBD1
v_gene: TRBV4-2
CDR3aa: CASSQEGQGGYGYTF
CDR3nt: TGTGCCAGCAGCCAAGAGGGGCAGGGGGGCTATGGCTACACCTTC

abundance: once
j_gene: TRBJ1-4
d_gene: TRBD1
v_gene: TRBV6-1
CDR3aa: CASGDSAATNEKLFF
CDR3nt: TGTGCCAGCGGGGACAGTGCTGCAACTAATGAAAAACTGTTTTTT

abundance: NA
j_gene: TRBJ2-5
d_gene: NA
v_gene: TRBV19
CDR3aa: CASSPDRREPLRDRETQYF
CDR3nt: TGTGCCAGTAGTCCAGATCGCCGGGAGCCCCTCCGGGATAGAGAGACCCAGTACTTC

abundance: few
j_gene: TRBJ1-2
d_gene: TRBD1
v_gene: TRBV18
CDR3aa: CASSQLTGVGYTF
CDR3nt: TGTGCCAGCTCACAACTGACAGGGGTTGGCTACACCTTC

abundance: NA
j_gene: TRBJ2-7
d_gene: TRBD1
v_gene: TRBV2
CDR3aa: CASRSATGLGTYEQYF
CDR3nt: TGTGCCAGCAGATCGGCGACAGGGCTTGGGACCTACGAGCAGTACTTC

abundance: NA
j_gene: TRBJ2-3
d_gene: NA
v_gene: TRBV5-1
CDR3aa: CASSTQGGTDTQYF
CDR3nt: TGCGCCAGCAGCACGCAGGGTGGCACAGATACGCAGTATTTT

abundance: NA
j_gene: TRBJ2-7
d_gene: NA
v_gene: TRBV18
CDR3aa: CASSPRQGSPYEQYF
CDR3nt: TGTGCCAGCTCACCACGGCAGGGGTCCCCTTACGAGCAGTACTTC

abundance: NA
j_gene: TRBJ2-1
d_gene: TRBD1
v_gene: TRBV10-1
CDR3aa: CATPNGYRGCHEQFF
CDR3nt: TGCGCCACCCCCAACGGATACAGGGGATGCCATGAGCAGTTCTTC

abundance: NA
j_gene: TRBJ2-6
d_gene: NA
v_gene: TRBV5-1
CDR3aa: CASSTMTSGANVLTF
CDR3nt: TGCGCCAGCAGCACGATGACATCTGGGGCCAACGTCCTGACTTTC

abundance: NA
j_gene: TRBJ1-5
d_gene: TRBD1
v_gene: TRBV15
CDR3aa: CATSRVGGQGRQPQHF
CDR3nt: TGTGCCACCAGCAGAGTGGGGGGACAGGGGAGGCAGCCCCAGCATTTT

abundance: NA
j_gene: TRBJ1-5
d_gene: NA
v_gene: TRBV10-1
CDR3aa: CASSPGQRDQPQHF
CDR3nt: TGCGCCAGCAGTCCCGGACAGAGGGATCAGCCCCAGCATTTT

abundance: NA
j_gene: TRBJ1-5
d_gene: NA
v_gene: TRBV18
CDR3aa: CASSPPSRQEDGPQHF
CDR3nt: TGTGCCAGCTCACCACCAAGCCGGCAGGAGGATGGGCCCCAGCATTTT

abundance: once
j_gene: TRBJ1-1
d_gene: NA
v_gene: TRBV27
CDR3aa: CASSQGSVNTEAFF
CDR3nt: TGTGCCAGCAGCCAGGGGTCCGTGAACACTGAAGCTTTCTTT

abundance: NA
j_gene: TRBJ2-2
d_gene: NA
v_gene: TRBV9
CDR3aa: CASSGGPRRTGELFF
CDR3nt: TGTGCCAGCAGTGGAGGTCCTCGGAGGACCGGGGAGCTGTTTTTT

abundance: NA
j_gene: TRBJ1-2
d_gene: NA
v_gene: TRBV5-1
CDR3aa: CASSLGGAYGYTF
CDR3nt: TGCGCCAGCAGCTTGGGGGGAGCCTATGGCTACACCTTC

abundance: NA
j_gene: TRBJ1-2
d_gene: NA
v_gene: TRBV5-1
CDR3aa: CASSLVSSRGTNYGYTF
CDR3nt: TGCGCCAGCAGCTTAGTTAGTTCAAGGGGTACCAACTATGGCTACACCTTC

abundance: NA
j_gene: TRBJ2-1
d_gene: TRBD2
v_gene: TRBV11-2
CDR3aa: CASSSSGGALEQFF
CDR3nt: TGTGCCAGCAGCTCTAGCGGGGGGGCCTTGGAGCAGTTCTTC

abundance: NA
j_gene: TRBJ1-2
d_gene: NA
v_gene: TRBV30
CDR3aa: CASLGRGRGYGYTF
CDR3nt: TGTGCCTCCTTAGGTCGGGGGAGAGGGTATGGCTACACCTTC

abundance: NA
j_gene: TRBJ2-5
d_gene: NA
v_gene: TRBV28
CDR3aa: CASSPLGQNQETQYF
CDR3nt: TGTGCCAGCAGTCCCCTGGGGCAGAACCAAGAGACCCAGTACTTC

abundance: once
j_gene: TRBJ1-2
d_gene: TRBD1
v_gene: TRBV28
CDR3aa: CASSSSGQSNYGYTF
CDR3nt: TGTGCCAGCAGCTCCTCGGGACAGAGTAACTATGGCTACACCTTC

abundance: NA
j_gene: TRBJ1-1
d_gene: NA
v_gene: TRBV5-1
CDR3aa: CASSSGQSNTEAFF
CDR3nt: TGCGCCAGCAGCTCCGGACAGAGTAACACTGAAGCTTTCTTT

abundance: NA
j_gene: TRBJ2-3
d_gene: NA
v_gene: TRBV6-5
CDR3aa: CASSRGGDTQYF
CDR3nt: TGTGCCAGCAGCCGAGGAGGGGATACGCAGTATTTT

abundance: NA
j_gene: TRBJ1-4
d_gene: NA
v_gene: TRBV29-1
CDR3aa: CSVDPGEGNEKLFF
CDR3nt: TGCAGCGTCGATCCAGGGGAGGGTAATGAAAAACTGTTTTTT